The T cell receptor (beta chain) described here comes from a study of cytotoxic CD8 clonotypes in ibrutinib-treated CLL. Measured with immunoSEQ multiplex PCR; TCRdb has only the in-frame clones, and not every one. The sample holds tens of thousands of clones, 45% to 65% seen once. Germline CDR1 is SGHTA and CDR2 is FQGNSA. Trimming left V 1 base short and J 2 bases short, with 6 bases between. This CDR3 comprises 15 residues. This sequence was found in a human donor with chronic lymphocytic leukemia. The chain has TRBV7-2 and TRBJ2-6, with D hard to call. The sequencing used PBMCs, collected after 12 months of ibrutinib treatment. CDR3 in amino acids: CASSLGRAGANVLTF. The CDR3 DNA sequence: TGTGCCAGCAGCTTAGGTAGGGCTGGGGCCAACGTCCTGACTTTC.